This T cell receptor (beta chain) stems from a study of immune cell composition in non-small cell lung cancer. This CDR3 contains 12 residues. Germline CDR1 and CDR2: MNHEY and SVGAGI. V gave up 8 bases and J gave up 1 base, with 8 bases separating them. Broader study findings: No significant correlation existed between pack-years smoked and tumour clonality. TIL tumour reactivity correlated with maximal tumour-associated clone frequency in adenocarcinoma. Clones >0.5% enriched in tumour were rarer in adenocarcinoma (roughly 35%) than squamous (roughly 75%). Lung adenocarcinomas had lower top 10 clone scores and clonality than squamous tumours.

Method: immunoSEQ multiplex PCR; TCRdb's copy keeps in-frame clones and lacks some. Here the sample spans some 3,500 clones, about 83% being singletons. Of note for this clone: Its antigen is currently unknown.

Sequencing was carried out using lung tumor tissue. This sequence was found in a human donor with non-small cell lung cancer. The chain has TRBV6-5 and TRBJ1-2; D ambiguous. As DNA, the CDR3 is TGTGCCAGCCCCGGGATTAACTATGGCTACACCTTC. Its translation: CASPGINYGYTF.